These T cell receptor beta chains were read from a single sample in a study of vaccination and CD4 T cells after COVID-19. These receptors' targets are unknown. In TCRdb, the PCR reads were re-called with MiXCR into one record per CDR3 protein. Of over 7,500 distinct CDR3 sequences listed, roughly 24% were seen once; the top ten hold more than 9.5%. This sample comprised CD4+ T cells from blood, cultured in vitro, obtained after SARS-CoV-2 vaccination. The receptors come from a human donor who had recovered from COVID-19. Each CDR3 is given with its conserved first and last residue. A D gene is named only where the DNA matches it firmly. Size tells how often a clone was seen (once, few, many) or the class of an expanded clone, and some rows leave it out.

abundance: medium-sized
v_gene: TRBV6-1
d_gene: TRBD1
j_gene: TRBJ1-2
CDR3aa: CASRKQGATYGYTF
CDR3nt: TGTGCCAGCAGAAAACAGGGGGCAACCTATGGCTACACCTTC

abundance: .
v_gene: TRBV7-9
d_gene: .
j_gene: TRBJ1-1
CDR3aa: CVSSLGGQLMNTEAFF
CDR3nt: TGTGTCAGCAGCTTAGGGGGTCAGCTTATGAACACTGAAGCTTTCTTT

abundance: few
v_gene: TRBV20-1
d_gene: .
j_gene: TRBJ2-5
CDR3aa: CSARIGQETQYF
CDR3nt: TGCAGTGCTAGGATTGGGCAAGAGACCCAGTACTTC

abundance: .
v_gene: TRBV28
d_gene: .
j_gene: TRBJ2-6
CDR3aa: CASNLSGANVLTF
CDR3nt: TGTGCCAGCAACCTCTCTGGGGCCAACGTCCTGACTTTC

abundance: few
v_gene: TRBV7-2
d_gene: TRBD1
j_gene: TRBJ1-6
CDR3aa: CASSLGGAGQGNSPLHF
CDR3nt: TGTGCCAGCAGCCTAGGGGGTGCGGGACAGGGGAATTCACCCCTCCACTTT

abundance: few
v_gene: TRBV19
d_gene: .
j_gene: TRBJ1-2
CDR3aa: CASTERNQQGYTF
CDR3nt: TGTGCCAGTACTGAGAGGAATCAACAGGGCTACACCTTC

abundance: few
v_gene: TRBV4-3
d_gene: .
j_gene: TRBJ2-7
CDR3aa: CASSQDLEDYEQYF
CDR3nt: TGCGCCAGCAGCCAAGATCTCGAGGACTACGAGCAGTACTTC

abundance: few
v_gene: TRBV10-3
d_gene: .
j_gene: TRBJ1-6
CDR3aa: CAISESEGLNSPLHF
CDR3nt: TGTGCCATCAGTGAGTCGGAGGGACTTAATTCACCCCTCCACTTT

abundance: .
v_gene: TRBV27
d_gene: TRBD2
j_gene: TRBJ2-7
CDR3aa: CASSPGLAGGISDEQYF
CDR3nt: TGTGCCAGCAGCCCAGGACTAGCGGGAGGGATTTCTGATGAGCAGTACTTC

abundance: .
v_gene: TRBV4-2
d_gene: TRBD1
j_gene: TRBJ1-2
CDR3aa: CASSQRGLGYGYTF
CDR3nt: TGTGCCAGCAGCCAGAGGGGGCTAGGCTATGGCTACACCTTC

abundance: few
v_gene: TRBV29-1
d_gene: .
j_gene: TRBJ2-5
CDR3aa: CSAQGLETQYF
CDR3nt: TGCAGCGCCCAGGGATTGGAGACCCAGTACTTC

abundance: .
v_gene: TRBV20-1
d_gene: TRBD2
j_gene: TRBJ2-1
CDR3aa: CSARDASGRVHEQFF
CDR3nt: TGCAGTGCTAGAGATGCGAGCGGGAGGGTGCATGAGCAGTTCTTC

abundance: few
v_gene: TRBV7-2
d_gene: .
j_gene: TRBJ2-3
CDR3aa: CASSLRRLGTDTQYF
CDR3nt: TGTGCCAGCAGCTTACGGAGATTGGGCACAGATACGCAGTATTTT

abundance: .
v_gene: TRBV12-3/TRBV12-4
d_gene: TRBD1
j_gene: TRBJ2-7
CDR3aa: CASSLRGPYEQYF
CDR3nt: TGTGCCAGCAGTTTGAGGGGGCCGTACGAGCAGTACTTC

abundance: few
v_gene: TRBV7-2
d_gene: TRBD1
j_gene: TRBJ2-2
CDR3aa: CASSLVGTGGFATGELFF
CDR3nt: TGTGCCAGCAGCTTAGTAGGGACAGGGGGGTTCGCGACCGGGGAGCTGTTTTTT

abundance: .
v_gene: TRBV12-3/TRBV12-4
d_gene: .
j_gene: TRBJ1-2
CDR3aa: CASSPAGLGYGYTF
CDR3nt: TGTGCCAGCAGCCCCGCAGGGCTCGGCTATGGCTACACCTTC

abundance: few
v_gene: TRBV24-1
d_gene: TRBD1
j_gene: TRBJ2-1
CDR3aa: CATSDSTGVWEQFF
CDR3nt: TGTGCCACCAGTGATTCCACAGGGGTATGGGAGCAGTTCTTC